This TCR beta chain was observed in a study of cytomegalovirus exposure and HLA in healthy donors. Overall study context: Earlier sequencing of about 200 million T cells yielded under 120 million unique TCR beta sequences. Study results and limitations: For most TCR beta V segments, an earlier analysis put the productive rate at about 87% or about 30% of the time. There were under 200 TCR beta chains listed as cytomegalovirus-associated. The classifier reportedly diagnosed cytomegalovirus status with high specificity and sensitivity.

The PCR contained 60 Vbeta and 13 Jbeta primers. The repertoire was sequenced with immunoSEQ multiplex PCR; TCRdb's copy has only in-frame clones and lacks some. The sample lists about 150,000 clones, about 70% seen once, with approximately 4.2% in the top ten. As for this clone: Its specificity is not known.

CDR3 size: 13 residues. The germline CDR1 and CDR2 sequences are MNHNS and SASEGT. The J segment lost 4 bases and the V segment lost 6 bases, leaving 4 bases of the junction unmatched. The sequence was obtained from a man aged 60 to 75 in good health and CMV-seronegative. Sample: PBMCs. This chain joins TRBV6-1 and TRBJ2-5; 8 positions agree with TRBD1. The CDR3, as DNA: TGTGCCAGCAGACGAACAGGGGGAGAGACCCAGTACTTC. Amino acid sequence: CASRRTGGETQYF.